These T cell receptor beta chains were read from a single sample in a study of blood T cells in healthy people across ages. TCRdb independently ran MiXCR on the 5' RACE reads; one entry per CDR3 protein. The sample lists some 850,000 distinct CDR3 sequences; more than 25% were seen once. These data were also reused for a study on T cells of mothers and their children.

Source material: blood. All receptors derive from a boy between 5 and 17 years old in good health. The CDR3 runs from the conserved cysteine through the conserved F or W. The D gene is left open where the match is weak. Clone sizes are given selectively: once, few, many, or a class where the clone is expanded.

clone size	V gene	J gene	D gene	CDR3 protein	CDR3 DNA
NA	TRBV30	TRBJ1-2	TRBD1	CAWTGGGYGYTF	TGTGCCTGGACAGGGGGCGGCTATGGCTACACCTTC
few	TRBV27	TRBJ1-2	TRBD1	CASSINWDRVRYGYTF	TGTGCCAGCAGTATTAATTGGGACAGGGTCCGGTATGGCTACACCTTC
few	TRBV10-3	TRBJ2-2	NA	CAIRDSWGPVTGELFF	TGTGCCATCAGGGATTCTTGGGGGCCAGTGACCGGGGAGCTGTTTTTT
NA	TRBV12-3/TRBV12-4	TRBJ1-2	TRBD1	CASSGPRTGGGGYTF	TGTGCCAGCAGTGGCCCGCGGACAGGGGGCGGTGGCTACACCTTC
NA	TRBV5-1	TRBJ2-1	TRBD2	CATRPLAGAYNEQFF	TGCGCCACCCGGCCCCTAGCGGGGGCCTACAATGAGCAGTTCTTC
NA	TRBV2	TRBJ1-2	TRBD1	CASSPTGTGASGYTF	TGTGCCAGCAGTCCTACCGGGACAGGGGCTTCTGGCTACACCTTC
few	TRBV9	TRBJ2-3	NA	CASSPRQGITDTQYF	TGTGCCAGCAGCCCCAGGCAGGGGATCACAGATACGCAGTATTTT
NA	TRBV7-3	TRBJ2-5	NA	CASSDAEVEETQYF	TGTGCCAGCAGCGACGCGGAGGTGGAAGAGACCCAGTACTTC
NA	TRBV20-1	TRBJ2-3	NA	CSASEGIGADTQYF	TGCAGTGCTAGTGAGGGGATAGGGGCAGATACGCAGTATTTT
few	TRBV28	TRBJ2-1	TRBD2	CATRTGGGHYNEQFF	TGTGCCACCAGGACTGGCGGGGGGCATTACAATGAGCAGTTCTTC
NA	TRBV19	TRBJ2-4	NA	CASKAKGTARDIQYF	TGTGCCAGTAAAGCAAAGGGGACCGCTCGAGACATTCAGTACTTC